Presented here are 3 T cell receptor beta chains from one specimen sequenced in a study of T-cell memory formation after mild COVID-19. From the 5' RACE reads, TCRdb called clonotypes with MiXCR, one entry per CDR3 protein. The sample contains a few hundred thousand distinct CDR3 sequences, around 25% of which appear only once. Sequenced sample: PBMCs or a T cell subset sorted from them (not recorded which). These receptors were obtained from an adult woman who had mild COVID-19 (a few samples of this study predate the infection). Cell type and time point are not known.

The chain recombines TRBV2 with TRBJ2-3; D ambiguous. Per the germline V gene, CDR1 is SNHLY and CDR2 is FYNNEI. Trimming took off 7 bases at V and 0 bases at J, with 5 bases between the two ends. The CDR3 spans 12 residues. CDR3 residues: CASIASTDTQYF. In DNA form, the CDR3 reads TGTGCCAGCATCGCCAGCACAGATACGCAGTATTTT.

The V and J genes are TRBV20-1 and TRBJ1-2; the D gene is possibly TRBD1 (5 bases). CDR1 and CDR2 from the germline V gene are DFQATT and SNEGSKA (reference sequence). V lost 2 bases and J 7 bases, leaving 20 bases between the germline ends. There are 15 residues in the CDR3. The CDR3 protein is CSARQALEGHLGYTF. The DNA of the CDR3 is TGCAGTGCTAGACAGGCCCTCGAGGGGCATCTTGGCTACACCTTC.

This rearrangement joins TRBV5-8 to TRBJ2-1; 10 nucleotides match TRBD2. J lost 4 bases, V lost 6 bases, and 7 bases had no gene match. Germline lookup yields CDR1 SGHTS and CDR2 YDEGEE. The CDR3 is 15 residues long. The CDR3 DNA reads as TGTGCCAGCACGGTCCTAGCGGGAGCTTACAATGAGCAGTTCTTC. It yields the protein CASTVLAGAYNEQFF. The full variable domain, its missing parts supplied by reference TRBV5-8 and TRBJ2-1, is EAGVTQSPTHLIKTRGQQATLRCSPISGHTSVYWYQQALGLGLQFLLWYDEGEERNRGNFPPRFSGRQFPNYSSELNVNALELEDSALYLCASTVLAGAYNEQFFGPGTRLTVL.